The rows below give T cell receptor beta chains drawn from one sample of a study of cytomegalovirus exposure and HLA in healthy donors. Sequenced by immunoSEQ multiplex PCR; TCRdb stores in-frame clones only, minus some. Of roughly 150,000 clones in the sample, approximately 88% are singletons; the top ten hold 1.2%. Sequencing was carried out using PBMCs. All receptors derive from a boy younger than 10 in good health and CMV-seronegative. CDR3s include the opening cysteine and the closing phenylalanine or tryptophan. D genes are given only for firm matches. Part of the rows lack a size; the others show once, few, many or a class for expanded clones.

j_call d_call cdr3_length v_call clone_size cdr3_aa cdr3_nt
TRBJ2-3 TRBD1 17 TRBV7-9 - CASSLTVTGQGSDTQYF TGTGCCAGCAGCTTAACTGTGACCGGACAGGGATCAGATACGCAGTATTTT
TRBJ2-3 TRBD1 16 TRBV7-9 - CASSYYRDRGTDTQYF TGTGCCAGCAGTTACTACCGGGACAGGGGCACAGATACGCAGTATTTT
TRBJ1-4 TRBD1 16 TRBV7-9 - CASSLSFGTGDEKLFF TGTGCCAGCAGCTTGAGTTTCGGGACAGGGGACGAAAAACTGTTTTTT
TRBJ2-2 - 18 TRBV7-9 - CASSFFYGQTNSAGELFF TGTGCCAGCAGCTTCTTTTATGGGCAGACTAACTCGGCAGGGGAGCTGTTTTTT
TRBJ2-1 - 15 TRBV6-1 once CASSEAPRVYNEQFF TGTGCCAGCAGTGAAGCGCCCAGGGTCTACAATGAGCAGTTCTTC
TRBJ2-1 TRBD2 14 TRBV19 - CASSIIGGRDEQFF TGTGCCAGTAGTATTATCGGGGGGAGGGATGAGCAGTTCTTC
TRBJ1-2 TRBD1 15 TRBV5-1 - CASSLEGTGDYGYTF TGCGCCAGCAGCTTGGAGGGGACAGGGGACTATGGCTACACCTTC
TRBJ1-3 TRBD1 18 TRBV2 - CASSEPLMLGQGGNTIYF TGTGCCAGCAGTGAACCCCTAATGCTTGGACAGGGGGGAAACACCATATATTTT
TRBJ2-7 TRBD1 14 TRBV25-1 - CASSPGTGGLEQYF TGTGCCAGCTCACCCGGGACAGGGGGCCTCGAGCAGTACTTC
TRBJ2-1 - 14 TRBV6-6 - CASSYRLANNEQFF TGTGCCAGCAGTTATAGACTCGCGAACAATGAGCAGTTCTTC
TRBJ1-2 - 16 TRBV5-8 - CASRLPRGTDIYGYTF TGTGCCAGCAGACTACCTCGGGGAACAGACATCTATGGCTACACCTTC
TRBJ2-7 TRBD1 18 TRBV15 - CATSRESLSGTGGDEQYF TGTGCCACCAGCAGAGAGTCCTTAAGCGGGACAGGGGGAGACGAGCAGTACTTC
TRBJ2-3 TRBD2 17 TRBV7-2 few CASSLLGGRLTGDTQYF TGTGCCAGCAGCTTACTCGGCGGGAGGTTGACAGGAGATACGCAGTATTTT
TRBJ2-1 TRBD2 13 TRBV11-2 - CASRPRGYNEQFF TGTGCCAGCAGACCGCGGGGGTACAATGAGCAGTTCTTC
TRBJ2-1 TRBD1 15 TRBV9 - CASSVTGAWGDEQFF TGTGCCAGCAGCGTAACAGGGGCTTGGGGCGATGAGCAGTTCTTC
TRBJ1-1 TRBD1 12 TRBV6-1 - CASSDRGREAFF TGTGCCAGCAGCGACAGGGGGCGAGAAGCTTTCTTT
TRBJ2-2 TRBD1 17 TRBV30 - CAWSGLRTGAYVGELFF TGTGCCTGGAGTGGATTACGGACAGGGGCGTATGTCGGGGAGCTGTTTTTT
TRBJ2-6 TRBD2 18 TRBV2 - CASRVSAGGFSGANVLTF TGTGCCAGCAGGGTTTCAGCGGGGGGATTCTCTGGGGCCAACGTCCTGACTTTC
TRBJ1-1 TRBD1 13 TRBV5-1 - CASSPGGNTEAFF TGCGCCAGCAGCCCAGGGGGGAACACTGAAGCTTTCTTT
TRBJ1-2 - 14 TRBV29-1 - CSVGGVGSPYGYTF TGCAGCGTTGGGGGGGTCGGCTCGCCCTATGGCTACACCTTC
TRBJ2-5 - 14 TRBV5-1 - CASSLVANQETQYF TGCGCCAGCAGCTTGGTAGCTAACCAAGAGACCCAGTACTTC
TRBJ2-1 - 18 TRBV4-3 few CASSQEWGQGQRYNEQFF TGCGCCAGCAGCCAAGAATGGGGGCAAGGGCAGCGCTACAATGAGCAGTTCTTC
TRBJ2-1 - 16 TRBV28 - CASSLVGGEGYNEQFF TGTGCCAGCAGCCTGGTGGGGGGAGAGGGCTACAATGAGCAGTTCTTC
TRBJ1-1 - 14 TRBV19 - CASSTLGGHAEAFF -
TRBJ2-4 TRBD1 20 TRBV27 few CASSLSIRGGGTGRLGIQYF TGTGCCAGCAGTTTATCGATCAGGGGTGGGGGGACAGGGAGGCTTGGCATTCAGTACTTC
TRBJ2-5 TRBD1 17 TRBV7-8 once CASSLNIGTVSQETQYF TGTGCCAGCAGCCTAAACATTGGGACAGTATCCCAAGAGACCCAGTACTTC
TRBJ2-2 TRBD2 15 TRBV11-2 once CASTPSGGLTGELFF TGTGCCAGCACCCCCTCGGGGGGGCTCACCGGGGAGCTGTTTTTT
TRBJ2-5 - 13 TRBV7-2 - CASSYGEVETQYF TGTGCCAGCAGCTATGGTGAGGTGGAGACCCAGTACTTC
TRBJ1-2 - 15 TRBV6-1 - CASSDPHAGNYGYTF TGTGCCAGCAGTGACCCGCATGCTGGCAACTATGGCTACACCTTC
TRBJ1-1 TRBD1 12 TRBV6-6 - CASSGDRLVAFF TGTGCCAGCAGTGGGGACAGGCTGGTAGCTTTCTTT
TRBJ2-5 TRBD1 15 TRBV5-1 - CASSSTGGGGETQYF TGCGCCAGCAGCTCGACAGGGGGCGGCGGAGAGACCCAGTACTTC
TRBJ2-1 - 14 TRBV7-2 - CASRMAGGRNEQFF TGTGCCAGCCGGATGGCAGGGGGGAGGAATGAGCAGTTCTTC
TRBJ2-1 TRBD1 15 TRBV5-4 - CASSPRGPGYNEQFF TGTGCCAGCAGCCCTAGGGGGCCCGGCTACAATGAGCAGTTCTTC
TRBJ2-3 TRBD2 16 TRBV5-1 once CASSLEIAGGADTQYF TGCGCCAGCAGCTTGGAAATAGCGGGGGGGGCAGATACGCAGTATTTT
TRBJ1-4 - 16 TRBV19 - CASSIVGRGANEKLFF TGTGCCAGTAGTATAGTTGGCAGGGGAGCTAATGAAAAACTGTTTTTT
TRBJ1-1 - 15 TRBV7-9 - CASSSTGTLNTEAFF TGTGCCAGCAGCTCGACAGGTACCCTGAACACTGAAGCTTTCTTT
TRBJ2-2 TRBD1 15 TRBV19 - CASRPDRGGTGELFF TGTGCCAGTAGACCTGACAGGGGCGGGACCGGGGAGCTGTTTTTT
TRBJ2-1 TRBD2 15 TRBV23-1 - CARRAGGPSYNEQFF TGCGCCCGACGAGCGGGGGGGCCATCCTACAATGAGCAGTTCTTC
TRBJ1-2 TRBD1 12 TRBV29-1 - CSVGGQPYGYTF TGCAGCGTAGGGGGACAGCCCTATGGCTACACCTTC
TRBJ2-4 - 14 TRBV5-4 - CASSLDRAKNIQYF TGTGCCAGCAGCTTGGACAGGGCCAAAAACATTCAGTACTTC
TRBJ2-6 - 14 TRBV2 - CASAEESGANVLTF TGTGCCAGTGCTGAGGAATCTGGGGCCAACGTCCTGACTTTC
TRBJ1-2 TRBD1 12 TRBV6-1 - CASITGDRGYTF TGTGCCAGCATCACAGGGGATAGGGGCTACACCTTC
TRBJ2-7 - 13 TRBV6-1 - CASSEAADYEQYF TGTGCCAGCAGTGAAGCGGCGGACTACGAGCAGTACTTC
TRBJ2-5 TRBD1 14 TRBV7-9 - CASSKTGAGETQYF TGTGCCAGCAGTAAGACAGGGGCGGGTGAGACCCAGTACTTC
TRBJ1-5 - 15 TRBV4-1 - CASSRTEGSNQPQHF TGCGCCAGCAGCCGCACAGAGGGTAGCAATCAGCCCCAGCATTTT
TRBJ1-2 - 16 TRBV5-6 - CASSLEQGGLYYGYTF TGTGCCAGCAGCTTGGAACAGGGAGGGCTGTACTATGGCTACACCTTC
TRBJ1-1 TRBD1 15 TRBV7-2 - CASSLEVRQGARAFF TGTGCCAGCAGCTTAGAAGTTCGACAGGGGGCCCGGGCTTTCTTT
TRBJ1-1 - 14 TRBV6-1 few CASSSKLMNTEAFF TGTGCCAGCAGTTCCAAGCTCATGAACACTGAAGCTTTCTTT
TRBJ2-1 TRBD2 15 TRBV6-5 once CASSKTSGGANEQFF TGTGCCAGCAGCAAGACTAGCGGGGGGGCCAATGAACAGTTCTTC
TRBJ2-1 - 15 TRBV27 once CASSLLASAYNEQFF TGTGCCAGCAGTTTATTAGCTAGCGCCTACAATGAGCAGTTCTTC
TRBJ1-1 - 13 TRBV29-1 - CSASDSGNTEAFF TGCAGCGCCTCGGACTCGGGGAACACTGAAGCTTTCTTT
TRBJ2-1 TRBD1 17 TRBV5-4 - CASSLGVGQGGYNEQFF TGTGCCAGCAGCTTGGGGGTTGGACAGGGGGGGTACAATGAGCAGTTCTTC
TRBJ2-3 - 16 TRBV9 - CASSVAETKTTDTQYF TGTGCCAGCAGCGTAGCCGAGACTAAAACCACAGATACGCAGTATTTT